This TCR beta chain was found in a study of CD8 T cells in Susac syndrome. Study outcomes and limitations: The study admitted that it had a relatively small number of individuals in its TCR sequencing and HLA analysis.

Deletions cut 3 bases from V and 3 bases from J, with 11 bases between. This CDR3 has 13 residues. CDR1 and CDR2 (germline): GTSNPN, SVGIG (reference sequence). An amount of RNA that ranged from roughly 0.5 to 1 ug was reverse transcribed with random hexamers. A multiplex approach, immunoSEQ multiplex PCR, amplified TCR beta CDR3 across 54 Vbeta and 13 Jbeta. TCRdb reprocessed the immunoSEQ multiplex PCR reads via MiXCR and lists one record per CDR3 protein. The profile covers around 180,000 distinct CDR3 sequences, with about 94% appearing a single time and around 0.097% taken by the ten largest. Details on this clonotype: Its antigen is currently unknown.

The multiple sclerosis controls, all treatment-naive patients, had relapsing-remitting disease that was stable or active. The V and J genes are TRBV30 and TRBJ1-1; no firm D call. The specimen was CD4+ T cells from PBMCs. The receptor comes from a human donor with multiple sclerosis. CDR3 region: CAWSRISYTEAFF. In nucleotides, the CDR3 is TGTGCCTGGAGCAGAATCTCCTACACTGAAGCTTTCTTT.